The clone carrying this TCR beta chain was detected a few times. Its antigen is unknown. There are 11 residues in the CDR3. Germline lookup yields CDR1 SGHVS and CDR2 FNYEAQ. The V end was cut by 5 bases, the J end by 7 bases, with 5 bases between. This specimen comes from a study of blood T cells in healthy people across ages. Caucasian, healthy and from Russia, the donors were aged between roughly 6 and 95. Each sample yielded at least 5.5 micrograms of PBMC total RNA. Study-wide findings and caveats: Roughly linearly, TCR beta diversity per million T cells fell as age increased.

Then a second PCR, running about 7 to 11 cycles, was carried out with a sample-barcoded 5' primer and a J-beta primer mix. A template-switch adaptor that had 12 random nucleotides put a tag on each cDNA molecule. TCRdb re-derived calls from the 5' RACE reads in MiXCR, one entry per CDR3 protein. Altogether 700,000 to 1,000,000 distinct CDR3 sequences are present, 40% to 50% being singletons, with the ten largest covering around 18%. The sequence derives from a man aged 55 to 69 in good health. V is TRBV7-6 and J is TRBJ2-2; the D is unclear. Input material: blood. CDR3 nucleotides: TGTGCCAGCAGCACCGGCGGGGAGCTGTTTTTT. Residues: CASSTGGELFF. Using reference TRBV7-6 and TRBJ2-2 for the parts outside the CDR3, the full variable domain is GAGVSQSPRYKVTKRGQDVALRCDPISGHVSLYWYRQALGQGPEFLTYFNYEAQQDKSGLPNDRFSAERPEGSISTLTIQRTEQRDSAMYRCASSTGGELFFGEGSRLTVL.